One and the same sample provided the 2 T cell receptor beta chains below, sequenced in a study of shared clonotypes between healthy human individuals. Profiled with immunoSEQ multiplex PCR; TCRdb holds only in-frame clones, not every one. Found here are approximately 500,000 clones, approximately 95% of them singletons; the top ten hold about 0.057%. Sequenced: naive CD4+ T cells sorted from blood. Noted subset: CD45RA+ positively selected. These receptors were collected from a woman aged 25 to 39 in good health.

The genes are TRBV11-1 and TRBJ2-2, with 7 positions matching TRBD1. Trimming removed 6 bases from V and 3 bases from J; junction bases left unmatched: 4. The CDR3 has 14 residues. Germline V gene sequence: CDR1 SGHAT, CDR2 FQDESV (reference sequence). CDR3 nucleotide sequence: TGTGCCAGCAGTGTCACAGGGGACACCGGGGAGCTGTTTTTT. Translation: CASSVTGDTGELFF.

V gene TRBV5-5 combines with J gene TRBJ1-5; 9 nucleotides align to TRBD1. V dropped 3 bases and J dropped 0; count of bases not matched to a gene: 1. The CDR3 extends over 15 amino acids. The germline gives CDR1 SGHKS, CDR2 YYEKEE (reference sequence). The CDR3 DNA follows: TGTGCCAGCAGCTGGGACAGGGATAGCAATCAGCCCCAGCATTTT. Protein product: CASSWDRDSNQPQHF.